This record covers a single T cell receptor (beta chain). This entry comes from a study of Tregs in tolerant kidney transplant recipients. The data were produced by immunoSEQ multiplex PCR, yet TCRdb's version contains in-frame clones alone and is incomplete. The sample lists some 100,000 clones; around 94% were seen once. The sequence was obtained from a human donor in good health. The material sequenced was CD4+ T cells from blood.

CDR3 residues: CASSLAGLAGRETQYF. The CDR3 coding sequence is TGTGCCAGCAGCTTAGCGGGACTAGCGGGACGGGAGACCCAGTACTTC. This sequence joins TRBV7-8 and TRBJ2-5; 13 nucleotides agree with TRBD2. Per germline, CDR1 SGHVS and CDR2 FQNEAQ. This CDR3 has 16 amino acids. V shed 0 bases and J 5 bases; nucleotides not matched to a gene: 3.